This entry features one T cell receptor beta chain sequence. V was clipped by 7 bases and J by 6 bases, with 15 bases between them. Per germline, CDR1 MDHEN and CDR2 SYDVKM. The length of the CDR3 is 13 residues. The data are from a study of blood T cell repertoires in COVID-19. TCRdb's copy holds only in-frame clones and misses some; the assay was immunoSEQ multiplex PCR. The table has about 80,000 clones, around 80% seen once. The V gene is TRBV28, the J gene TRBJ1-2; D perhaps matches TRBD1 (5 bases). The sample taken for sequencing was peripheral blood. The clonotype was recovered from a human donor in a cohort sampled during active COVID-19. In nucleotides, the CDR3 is TGTGCCAGCACCCCTCAGGGAACGGATGGCTACACCTTC. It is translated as CASTPQGTDGYTF.